This TCR beta chain was retrieved from a study of monozygotic twins with inflammatory bowel disease (dated by TCRdb to between 2018 and 2020). Study-wide context: A total of about 28 monozygotic twin pairs were included in the full study, comprising nine German pairs (four IBD-concordant, five IBD-discordant) and 19 IBD-discordant Danish pairs. Within discordant pairs, disease-associated traits were sought mainly by comparing IBD patients with their genetically identical healthy co-twins. Each individual had, on average, about 151 000 unique TCRalpha sequences and 181 000 unique TCRbeta sequences available for analysis. The investigation overall reported the following: The results gave no support for a single strong signal or clonotype linked to IBD. IBD patients had lower TCRbeta repertoire diversity, measured by the inverse Simpson index, than their healthy co-twins. Repertoire similarity did not differ between concordant and discordant twins, which could be due to limited statistical power. Because patients were on differing immunosuppressive treatments, the repertoires may have picked up extra background noise and inter-individual variability. Different T cell subtypes could not be distinguished in the analysis. IBD patients shared fewer clonotypes with other individuals than healthy twins did, most markedly in patients showing signs of disease activity.

From each donor, a roughly 2.7 ml peripheral blood sample was collected into PAXgene tubes and stored at -80 degrees C. Without any T cell sorting, total RNA was extracted from whole blood using the PAXgene blood miRNA kit on an automated QIAcube. Deep TCRalpha and TCRbeta repertoire profiling with unique molecular barcoding was performed on peripheral blood of monozygotic twin pairs concordant or discordant for inflammatory bowel disease. Smoking habits were recorded for all twin pairs, and individuals were classified as current, former or never smokers. From the cysteine through the phenylalanine, the CDR3 covers 13 amino acids. No DNA is listed. Looking up the germline V gene yields CDR1 ENHRY and CDR2 SYGVKD. Notes on this clonotype: Its antigen remains unidentified.

Preparation of the library involved 5' RACE. For each TCR library, around 4,000 ng of total RNA was used. For each sample, cDNA was synthesized in eight separate reactions using SMARTScribe reverse transcriptase. During cDNA synthesis, template switching was used to introduce unique molecular identifiers that contained a 6-nucleotide sample barcode. TCRalpha and TCRbeta cDNA was amplified in two nested PCRs of approximately 16 and 10 cycles, and bead purification was carried out after each PCR. Before amplification, the cDNA was treated with uracil DNA-glycosylase and purified using the QIAquick PCR purification kit. The second PCR was the step at which Illumina TruSeq-compatible adapters and sample-specific barcodes were added. Library quality and concentration were assessed using TapeStation and Qubit, and approximately 5 ng of each library was pooled. Sequencing of the pooled libraries was done on an Illumina HiSeq2500 single-index Rapid Run using custom sequencing primers and 2 x 100 bp reads. For the original study's pipeline: MiGEC version 1.2.6 was used for UMI-based consensus assembly to correct PCR and sequencing errors. MiXCR version 2.1.1 was used to carry out V(D)J alignment, clonotype assembly and CDR3 extraction. Gene usage, clonotype sharing and MAIT/NKT TCR abundance were normalised by analysing the top 1000, 10 000 and 20 000 clonotypes per sample. Diversity was computed as the inverse Simpson index with the vegan R package after downsampling to 27 000 UMIs. Paired Mann-Whitney U tests on discordant twin pairs were used, with Benjamini-Hochberg multiple-testing correction. The reads, reprocessed by TCRdb, yield one row per CDR3 protein sequence and no DNA. In this record, the V and J calls reflect TCRdb's handling and not the investigators' own analysis. Per the sample table, the count is around 400,000 distinct CDR3 sequences. Of the sample, 2% to 2.5% falls within the top ten clones.

The sequenced sample consisted of blood. Here the chain combines TRBV10-3 and TRBJ1-1. The receptor's source is a human donor with ulcerative colitis or Crohn's disease, or a healthy co-twin of an affected twin (not recorded which). CDR3 protein: CAISESMEYEAFF.